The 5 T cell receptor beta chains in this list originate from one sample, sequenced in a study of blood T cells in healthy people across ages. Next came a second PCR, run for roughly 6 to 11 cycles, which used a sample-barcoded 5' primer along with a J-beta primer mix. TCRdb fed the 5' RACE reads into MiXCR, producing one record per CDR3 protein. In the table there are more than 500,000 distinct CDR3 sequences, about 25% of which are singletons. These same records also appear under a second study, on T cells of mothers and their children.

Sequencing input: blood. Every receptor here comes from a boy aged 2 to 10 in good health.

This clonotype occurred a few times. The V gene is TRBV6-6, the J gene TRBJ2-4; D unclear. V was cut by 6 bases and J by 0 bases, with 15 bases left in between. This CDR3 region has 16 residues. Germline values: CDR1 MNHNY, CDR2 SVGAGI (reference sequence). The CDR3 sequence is CASSAGPQLAKNIQYF. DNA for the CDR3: TGTGCCAGCAGCGCCGGTCCACAGCTAGCCAAAAACATTCAGTACTTC.

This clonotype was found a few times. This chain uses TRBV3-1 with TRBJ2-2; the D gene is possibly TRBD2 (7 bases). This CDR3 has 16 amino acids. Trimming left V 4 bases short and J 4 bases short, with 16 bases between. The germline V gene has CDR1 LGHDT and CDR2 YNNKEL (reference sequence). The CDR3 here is CASSPTGGAGTGELFF. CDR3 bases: TGTGCCAGCAGCCCAACGGGGGGCGCCGGCACCGGGGAGCTGTTTTTT.

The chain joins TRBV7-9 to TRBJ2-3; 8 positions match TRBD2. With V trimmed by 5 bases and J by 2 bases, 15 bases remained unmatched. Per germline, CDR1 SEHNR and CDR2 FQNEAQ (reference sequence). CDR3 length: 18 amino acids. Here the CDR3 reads CASSRRLAPEGNTDTQYF. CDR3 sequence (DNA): TGTGCCAGCAGCCGACGACTAGCGCCTGAGGGGAACACAGATACGCAGTATTTT.

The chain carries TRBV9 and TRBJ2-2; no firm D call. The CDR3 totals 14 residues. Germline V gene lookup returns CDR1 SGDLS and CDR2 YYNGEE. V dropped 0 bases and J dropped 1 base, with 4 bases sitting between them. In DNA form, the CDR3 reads TGTGCCAGCAGCGTAGCGGGGAACACCGGGGAGCTGTTTTTT. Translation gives CASSVAGNTGELFF.

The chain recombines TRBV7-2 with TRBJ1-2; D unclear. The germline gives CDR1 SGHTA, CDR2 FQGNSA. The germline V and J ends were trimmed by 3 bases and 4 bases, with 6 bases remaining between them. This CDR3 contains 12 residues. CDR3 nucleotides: TGTGCCAGCAGCTTGAACGGCTATGGCTACACCTTC. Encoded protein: CASSLNGYGYTF. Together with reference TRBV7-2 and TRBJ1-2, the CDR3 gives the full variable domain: GAGVSQSPSNKVTEKGKDVELRCDPISGHTALYWYRQSLGQGLEFLIYFQGNSAPDKSGLPSDRFSAERTGGSVSTLTIQRTQQEDSAVYLCASSLNGYGYTFGSGTRLTVV.